This T cell receptor beta chain originates from a study of cytomegalovirus exposure and HLA in healthy donors. General study findings and limits: The authors assumed roughly uniform sequencing depth across donors for presence/absence analyses.

This CDR3 is built from 13 residues. CDR1 is MGHDK and CDR2 is SYGVNS in the germline V gene. The trim removed 8 bases at V and 3 bases at J, leaving 5 bases unmatched. On this clone: The antigen is not known.

Use of 60 Vbeta and 13 Jbeta primers characterized the PCR. Libraries were prepared by immunoSEQ multiplex PCR; TCRdb keeps only in-frame clonotypes and omits some of them. This repertoire shows more than 95,000 clones, 83% found once; its top ten account for roughly 4%. The material sequenced was PBMCs. This receptor was obtained from a woman aged 40 to 50 in good health and CMV-seropositive. This chain uses TRBV25-1 with TRBJ2-5; 8 positions agree with TRBD2. CDR3 DNA sequence: TGTGCCAGCCCGCGGGGGGCAGAAGAGACCCAGTACTTC. It translates to CASPRGAEETQYF.